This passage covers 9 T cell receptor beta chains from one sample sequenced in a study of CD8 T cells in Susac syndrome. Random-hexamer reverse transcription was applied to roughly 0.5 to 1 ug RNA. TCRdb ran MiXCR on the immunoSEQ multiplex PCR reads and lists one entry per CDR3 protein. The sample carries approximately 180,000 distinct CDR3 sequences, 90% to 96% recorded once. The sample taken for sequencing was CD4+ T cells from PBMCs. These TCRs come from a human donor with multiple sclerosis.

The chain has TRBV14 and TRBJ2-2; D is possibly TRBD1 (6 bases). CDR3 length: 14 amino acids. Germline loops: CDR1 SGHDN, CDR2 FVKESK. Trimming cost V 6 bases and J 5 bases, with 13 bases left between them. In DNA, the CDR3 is TGTGCCAGCAGTTCCGGGACAAAGACCGGGGAGCTGTTTTTT. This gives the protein CASSSGTKTGELFF. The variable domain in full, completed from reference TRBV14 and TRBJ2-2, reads EAGVTQFPSHSVIEKGQTVTLRCDPISGHDNLYWYRRVMGKEIKFLLHFVKESKQDESGMPNNRFLAERTGGTYSTLKVQPAELEDSGVYFCASSSGTKTGELFFGEGSRLTVL.

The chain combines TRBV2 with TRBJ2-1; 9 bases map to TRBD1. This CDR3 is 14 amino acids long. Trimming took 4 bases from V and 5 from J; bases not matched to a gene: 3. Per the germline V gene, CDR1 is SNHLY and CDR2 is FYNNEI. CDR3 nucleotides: TGTGCCAGCAGTGGGACAGGGGAAAACAATGAGCAGTTCTTC. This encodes CASSGTGENNEQFF.

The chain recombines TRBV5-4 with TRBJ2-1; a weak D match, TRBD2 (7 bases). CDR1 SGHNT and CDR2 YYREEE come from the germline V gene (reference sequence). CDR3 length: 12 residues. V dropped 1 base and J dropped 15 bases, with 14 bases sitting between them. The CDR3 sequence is CASSLSTGGPFF. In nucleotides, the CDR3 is TGTGCCAGCAGCTTGTCAACGGGGGGCCCGTTCTTC.

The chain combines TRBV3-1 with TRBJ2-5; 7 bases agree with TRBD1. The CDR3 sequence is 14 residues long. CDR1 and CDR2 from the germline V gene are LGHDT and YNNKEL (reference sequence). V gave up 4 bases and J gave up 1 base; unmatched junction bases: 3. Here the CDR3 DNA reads TGTGCCAGCAGCCCGTGGGACAGCCAAGAGACCCAGTACTTC. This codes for CASSPWDSQETQYF.

The CDR3 loop reads CASSPTPYEQYF. The CDR3, as DNA: TGTGCCAGCAGCCCTACCCCTTACGAGCAGTACTTC. The chain links TRBV7-2 to TRBJ2-7; D is uncertain. Trimming removed 5 bases at V and 4 bases at J, with 9 bases between. CDR1 is SGHTA, CDR2 FQGNSA, per germline. This CDR3 has 12 amino acids.

The CDR3 reads CASSAPLGNTGELFF. The CDR3 bases are TGTGCCAGCAGCGCTCCTCTTGGGAACACCGGGGAGCTGTTTTTT. V gene TRBV9 combines with J gene TRBJ2-2; D gene uncertain. The V end was cut by 3 bases, the J end by 1 base, with 10 bases between. This CDR3 has 15 amino acids. Germline V gives CDR1 SGDLS, CDR2 YYNGEE.

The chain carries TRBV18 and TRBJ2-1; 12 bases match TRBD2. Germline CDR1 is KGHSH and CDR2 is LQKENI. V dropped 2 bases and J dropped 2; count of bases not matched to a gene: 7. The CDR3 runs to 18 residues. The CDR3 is CASSPSLAGGLTYNEQFF. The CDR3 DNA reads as TGTGCCAGCTCACCATCCCTAGCGGGGGGGCTCACCTACAATGAGCAGTTCTTC.

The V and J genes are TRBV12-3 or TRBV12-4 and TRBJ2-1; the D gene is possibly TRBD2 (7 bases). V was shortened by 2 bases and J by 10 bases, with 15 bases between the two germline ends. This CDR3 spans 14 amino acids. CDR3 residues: CASSLMDSGGEQFF. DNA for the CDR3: TGTGCCAGCAGTTTAATGGATTCGGGGGGCGAGCAGTTCTTC.

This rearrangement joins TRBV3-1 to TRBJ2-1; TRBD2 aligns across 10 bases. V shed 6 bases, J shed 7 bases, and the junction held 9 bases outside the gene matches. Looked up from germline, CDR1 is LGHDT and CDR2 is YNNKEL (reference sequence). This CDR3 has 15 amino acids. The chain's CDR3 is CASRRSSGGANEQFF. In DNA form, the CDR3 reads TGTGCCAGCAGGAGATCCAGCGGGGGGGCGAATGAGCAGTTCTTC.